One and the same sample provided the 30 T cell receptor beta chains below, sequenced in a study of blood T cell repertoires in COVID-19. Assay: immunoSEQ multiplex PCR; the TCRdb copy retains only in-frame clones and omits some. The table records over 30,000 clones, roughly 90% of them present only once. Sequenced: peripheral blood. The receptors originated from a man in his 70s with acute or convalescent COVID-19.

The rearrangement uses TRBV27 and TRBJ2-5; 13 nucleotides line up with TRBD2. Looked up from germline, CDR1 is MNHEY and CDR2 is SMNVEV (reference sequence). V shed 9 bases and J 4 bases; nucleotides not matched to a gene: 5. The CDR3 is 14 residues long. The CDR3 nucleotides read TGTGCCAGTGGGACTAGCGGGATAGGAGAGACCCAGTACTTC. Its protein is CASGTSGIGETQYF.

The CDR3 DNA reads TGTGCCAGCAGCGTAGATCACGGGAACACTGAAGCTTTCTTT. As protein: CASSVDHGNTEAFF. The V call is TRBV9, the J call TRBJ1-1, with no clear D. Germline CDR1 is SGDLS and CDR2 is YYNGEE. The V gene lost 0 bases and the J gene lost 1 base, with 7 bases spanning the gap. The CDR3 spans 14 residues.

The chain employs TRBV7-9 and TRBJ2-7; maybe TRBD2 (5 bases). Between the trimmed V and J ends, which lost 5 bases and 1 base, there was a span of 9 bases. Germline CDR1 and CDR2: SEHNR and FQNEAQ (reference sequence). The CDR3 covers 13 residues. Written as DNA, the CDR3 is TGTGCCAGCAGCGCCCGGGGATCCTACGAGCAGTACTTC. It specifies CASSARGSYEQYF.

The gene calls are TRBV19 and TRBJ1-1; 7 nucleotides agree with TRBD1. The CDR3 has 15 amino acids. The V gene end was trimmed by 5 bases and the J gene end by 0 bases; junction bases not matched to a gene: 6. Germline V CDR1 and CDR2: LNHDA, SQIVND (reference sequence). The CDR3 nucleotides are TGTGCCAGTAGTGTGGGACAGCTCATGAACACTGAAGCTTTCTTT. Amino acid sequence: CASSVGQLMNTEAFF. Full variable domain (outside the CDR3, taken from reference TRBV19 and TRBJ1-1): DGGITQSPKYLFRKEGQNVTLSCEQNLNHDAMYWYRQDPGQGLRLIYYSQIVNDFQKGDIAEGYSVSREKKESFPLTVTSAQKNPTAFYLCASSVGQLMNTEAFFGQGTRLTVV.

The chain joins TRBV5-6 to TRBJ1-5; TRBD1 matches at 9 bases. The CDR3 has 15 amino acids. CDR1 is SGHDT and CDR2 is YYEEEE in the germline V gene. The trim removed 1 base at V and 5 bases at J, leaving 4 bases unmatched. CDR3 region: CASSLTGGFYQPQHF. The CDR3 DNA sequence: TGTGCCAGCAGCTTGACAGGGGGCTTCTATCAGCCCCAGCATTTT.

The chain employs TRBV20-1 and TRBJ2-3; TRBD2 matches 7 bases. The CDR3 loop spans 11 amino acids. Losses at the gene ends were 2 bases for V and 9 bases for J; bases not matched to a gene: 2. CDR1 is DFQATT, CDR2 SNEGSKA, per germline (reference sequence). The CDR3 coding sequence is TGCAGTGCTAGACTGGGAGGGACGCAGTATTTT. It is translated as CSARLGGTQYF.

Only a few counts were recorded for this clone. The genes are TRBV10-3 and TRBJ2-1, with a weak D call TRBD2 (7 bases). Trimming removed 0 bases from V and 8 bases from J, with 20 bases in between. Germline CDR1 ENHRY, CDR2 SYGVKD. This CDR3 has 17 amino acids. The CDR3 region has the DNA TGTGCCATCAGTGAGTCGGGGGGGGCTCATCCCGGGGATGAGCAGTTCTTC. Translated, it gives CAISESGGAHPGDEQFF.

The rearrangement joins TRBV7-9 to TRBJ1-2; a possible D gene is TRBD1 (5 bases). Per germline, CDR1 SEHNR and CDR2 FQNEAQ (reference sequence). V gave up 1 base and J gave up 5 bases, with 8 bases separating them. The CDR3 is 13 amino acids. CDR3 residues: CASSLGQIYGYTF. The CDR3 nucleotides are TGTGCCAGCAGCTTAGGACAGATTTATGGCTACACCTTC.

CDR3 amino acids: CASSINRDTIYF. The CDR3 DNA reads as TGTGCCAGCAGCATAAACAGGGATACCATATATTTT. V and J are TRBV7-2 and TRBJ1-3; D is perhaps TRBD1 (6 bases). There are 12 residues in the CDR3. With 5 bases removed from V and 10 bases from J, the gap between germline ends came to 12 bases. The germline V gene has CDR1 SGHTA and CDR2 FQGNSA.

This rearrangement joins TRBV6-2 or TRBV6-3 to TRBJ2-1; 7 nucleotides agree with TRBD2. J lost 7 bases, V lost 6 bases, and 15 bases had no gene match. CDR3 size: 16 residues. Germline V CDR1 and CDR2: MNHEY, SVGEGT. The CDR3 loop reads CASSLLAASGGNEQFF. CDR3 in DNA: TGTGCCAGCAGCCTATTGGCGGCTAGCGGCGGGAATGAGCAGTTCTTC.

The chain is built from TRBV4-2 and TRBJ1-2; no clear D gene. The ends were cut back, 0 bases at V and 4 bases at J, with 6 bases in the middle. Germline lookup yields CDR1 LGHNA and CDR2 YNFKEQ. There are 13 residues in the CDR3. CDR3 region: CASSQDISYGYTF. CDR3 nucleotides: TGTGCCAGCAGCCAAGACATTAGCTATGGCTACACCTTC.

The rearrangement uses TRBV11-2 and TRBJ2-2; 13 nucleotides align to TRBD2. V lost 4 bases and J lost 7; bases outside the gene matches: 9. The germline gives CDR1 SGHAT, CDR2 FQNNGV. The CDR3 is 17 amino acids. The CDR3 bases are TGTGCCAGCAGCTCGGGACTAGCGGGGAGAGGGGACGGGGAGCTGTTTTTT. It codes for CASSSGLAGRGDGELFF. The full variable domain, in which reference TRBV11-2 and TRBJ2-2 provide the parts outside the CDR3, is EAGVAQSPRYKIIEKRQSVAFWCNPISGHATLYWYQQILGQGPKLLIQFQNNGVVDDSQLPKDRFSAERLKGVDSTLKIQPAKLEDSAVYLCASSSGLAGRGDGELFFGEGSRLTVL.

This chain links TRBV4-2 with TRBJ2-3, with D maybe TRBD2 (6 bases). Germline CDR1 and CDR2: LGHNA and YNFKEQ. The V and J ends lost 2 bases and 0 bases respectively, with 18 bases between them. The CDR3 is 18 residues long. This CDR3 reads CASSQRSWAAGSTDTQYF. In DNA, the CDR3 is TGTGCCAGCAGCCAAAGATCCTGGGCGGCGGGGAGCACAGATACGCAGTATTTT.

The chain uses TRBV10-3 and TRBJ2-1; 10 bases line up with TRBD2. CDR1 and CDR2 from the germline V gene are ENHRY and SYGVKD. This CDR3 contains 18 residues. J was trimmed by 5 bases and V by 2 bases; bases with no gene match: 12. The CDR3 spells CAISEPQKREGPHNEQFF. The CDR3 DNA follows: TGTGCCATCAGTGAGCCTCAGAAGCGGGAGGGACCCCACAATGAGCAGTTCTTC.

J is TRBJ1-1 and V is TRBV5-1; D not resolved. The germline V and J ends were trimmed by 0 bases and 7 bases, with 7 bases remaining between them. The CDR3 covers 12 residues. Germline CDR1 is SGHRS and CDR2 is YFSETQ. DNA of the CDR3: TGCGCCAGCAGCTTGGGGCAGTTTGAAGCTTTCTTT. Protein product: CASSLGQFEAFF.

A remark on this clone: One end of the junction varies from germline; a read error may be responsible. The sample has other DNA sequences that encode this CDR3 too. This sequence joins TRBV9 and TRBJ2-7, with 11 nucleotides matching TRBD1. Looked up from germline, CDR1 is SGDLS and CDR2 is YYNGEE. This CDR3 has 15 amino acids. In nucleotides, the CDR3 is TGTGCCAGCAACCCTACTGGACAGGGGGCTTACGAGCAATACTTC. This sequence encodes CASNPTGQGAYEQYF.

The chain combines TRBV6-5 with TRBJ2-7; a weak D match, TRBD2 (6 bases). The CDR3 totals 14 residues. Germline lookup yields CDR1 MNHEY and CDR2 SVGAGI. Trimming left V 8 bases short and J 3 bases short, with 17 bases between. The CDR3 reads CASRAGFPHYEQYF. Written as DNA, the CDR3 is TGTGCCAGCCGGGCGGGATTTCCCCACTACGAGCAGTACTTC.

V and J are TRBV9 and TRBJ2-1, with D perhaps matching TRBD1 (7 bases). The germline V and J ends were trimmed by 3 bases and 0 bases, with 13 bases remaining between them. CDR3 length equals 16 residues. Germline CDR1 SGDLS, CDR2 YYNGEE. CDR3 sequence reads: CASSAEGDSSYNEQFF. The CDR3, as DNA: TGTGCCAGCAGCGCGGAGGGGGACAGCTCCTACAATGAGCAGTTCTTC. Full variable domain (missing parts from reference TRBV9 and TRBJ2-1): DSGVTQTPKHLITATGQRVTLRCSPRSGDLSVYWYQQSLDQGLQFLIQYYNGEERAKGNILERFSAQQFPDLHSELNLSSLELGDSALYFCASSAEGDSSYNEQFFGPGTRLTVL.

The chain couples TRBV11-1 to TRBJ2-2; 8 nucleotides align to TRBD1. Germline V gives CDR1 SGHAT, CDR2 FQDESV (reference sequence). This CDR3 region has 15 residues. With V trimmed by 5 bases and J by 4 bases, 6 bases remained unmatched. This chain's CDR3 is CASSLGRGPTGELFF. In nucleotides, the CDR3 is TGTGCCAGCAGCCTAGGCAGGGGGCCCACCGGGGAGCTGTTTTTT. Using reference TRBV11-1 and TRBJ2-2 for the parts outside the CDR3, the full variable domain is EAEVAQSPRYKITEKSQAVAFWCDPISGHATLYWYRQILGQGPELLVQFQDESVVDDSQLPKDRFSAERLKGVDSTLKIQPAELGDSAMYLCASSLGRGPTGELFFGEGSRLTVL.

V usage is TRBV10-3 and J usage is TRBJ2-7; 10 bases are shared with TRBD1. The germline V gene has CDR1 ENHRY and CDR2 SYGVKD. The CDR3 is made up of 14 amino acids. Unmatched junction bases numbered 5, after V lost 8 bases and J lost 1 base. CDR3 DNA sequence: TGTGCCATCCCCCGGGACAGGGGATCCTACGAGCAGTACTTC. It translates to CAIPRDRGSYEQYF.

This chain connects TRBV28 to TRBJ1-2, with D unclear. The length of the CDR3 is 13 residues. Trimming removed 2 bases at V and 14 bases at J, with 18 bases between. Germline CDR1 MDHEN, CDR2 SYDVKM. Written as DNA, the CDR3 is TGTGCCAGCAGTTTAAGCCAGGCGCCGGTGTGGACCTTC. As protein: CASSLSQAPVWTF.

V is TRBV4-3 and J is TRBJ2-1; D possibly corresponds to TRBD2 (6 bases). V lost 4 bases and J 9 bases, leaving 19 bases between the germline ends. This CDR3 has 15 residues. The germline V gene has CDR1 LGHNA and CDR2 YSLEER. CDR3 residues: CASSPRREPGREQFF. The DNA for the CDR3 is TGCGCCAGCAGCCCGAGGAGGGAACCGGGCCGTGAGCAGTTCTTC.

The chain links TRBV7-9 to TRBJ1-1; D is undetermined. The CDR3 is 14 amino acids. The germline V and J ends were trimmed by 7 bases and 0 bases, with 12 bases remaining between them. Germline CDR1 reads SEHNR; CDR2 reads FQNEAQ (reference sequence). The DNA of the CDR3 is TGTGCCAGCACCCCCCTGGCCCTGAACACTGAAGCTTTCTTT. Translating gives CASTPLALNTEAFF. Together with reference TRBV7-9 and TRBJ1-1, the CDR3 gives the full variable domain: DTGVSQNPRHKITKRGQNVTFRCDPISEHNRLYWYRQTLGQGPEFLTYFQNEAQLEKSRLLSDRFSAERPKGSFSTLEIQRTEQGDSAMYLCASTPLALNTEAFFGQGTRLTVV.

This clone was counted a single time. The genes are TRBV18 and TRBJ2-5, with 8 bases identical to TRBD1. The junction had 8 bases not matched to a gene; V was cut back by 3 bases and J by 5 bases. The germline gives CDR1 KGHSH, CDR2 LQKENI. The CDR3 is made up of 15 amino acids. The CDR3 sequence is CASSPGDRGEETQYF. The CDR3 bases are TGTGCCAGCTCACCGGGAGACAGGGGAGAGGAGACCCAGTACTTC.

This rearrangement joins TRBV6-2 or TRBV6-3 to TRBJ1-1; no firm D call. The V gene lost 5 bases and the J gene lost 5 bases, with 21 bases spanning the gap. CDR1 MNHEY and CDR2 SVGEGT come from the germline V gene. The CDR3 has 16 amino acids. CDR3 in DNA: TGTGCCAGCAGTCGACCACCGCTTACTACGGTGACTGAAGCTTTCTTT. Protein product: CASSRPPLTTVTEAFF.

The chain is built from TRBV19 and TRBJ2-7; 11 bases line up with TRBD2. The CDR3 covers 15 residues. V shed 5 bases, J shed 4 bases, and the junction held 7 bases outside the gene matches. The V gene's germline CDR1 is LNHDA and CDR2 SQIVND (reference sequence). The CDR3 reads CASSFTSGRGYEQYF. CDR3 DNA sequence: TGTGCCAGTAGTTTCACTAGCGGGAGAGGGTACGAGCAGTACTTC.

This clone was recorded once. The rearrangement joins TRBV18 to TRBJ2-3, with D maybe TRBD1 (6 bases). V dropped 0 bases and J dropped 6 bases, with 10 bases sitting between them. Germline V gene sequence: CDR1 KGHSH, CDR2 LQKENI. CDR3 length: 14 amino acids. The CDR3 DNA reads TGTGCCAGCTCACCACCTGCAGGGGATGATACGCAGTATTTT. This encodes CASSPPAGDDTQYF.

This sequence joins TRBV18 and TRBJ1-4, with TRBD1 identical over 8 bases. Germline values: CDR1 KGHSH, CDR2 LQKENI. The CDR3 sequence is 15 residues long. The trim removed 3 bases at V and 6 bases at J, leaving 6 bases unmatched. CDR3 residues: CASSPEDREDEKLFF. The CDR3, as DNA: TGTGCCAGCTCACCCGAGGACAGGGAAGATGAAAAACTGTTTTTT.

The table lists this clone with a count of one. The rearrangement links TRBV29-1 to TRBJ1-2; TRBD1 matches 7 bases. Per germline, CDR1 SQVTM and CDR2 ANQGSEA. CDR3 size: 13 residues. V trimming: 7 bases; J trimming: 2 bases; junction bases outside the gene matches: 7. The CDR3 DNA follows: TGCAGCGATTGGGACAGAACCAACTATGGCTACACCTTC. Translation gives CSDWDRTNYGYTF.

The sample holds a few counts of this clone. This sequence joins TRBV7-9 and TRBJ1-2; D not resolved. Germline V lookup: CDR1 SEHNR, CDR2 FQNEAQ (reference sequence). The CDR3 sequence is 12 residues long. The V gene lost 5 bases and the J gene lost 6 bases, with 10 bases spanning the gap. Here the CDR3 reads CASSPRSDGYTF. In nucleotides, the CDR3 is TGTGCCAGCAGCCCGCGGAGTGATGGCTACACCTTC.